The T cell receptor beta chain under discussion was sequenced for a study of metastatic and nonmetastatic thyroid tumors. At the level of the study: Comparison of repertoires was carried out across blood and tumor or nodule tissue from malignant and benign thyroid patients.

In regard to this clone: The antigen is undetermined.

The CDR3 is 14 residues long. The trim removed 4 bases at V and 6 bases at J, leaving 5 bases unmatched. Germline V gives CDR1 MNHEY, CDR2 SMNVEV (reference sequence). Per the original methods: Variation in CDR3 across clinicopathological groups served as the basis for constructing a distant-metastasis classifier in papillary thyroid cancer. TCRdb used MiXCR to call clones anew from the PCR reads. What appears here as the V and J calls and clone size reflects TCRdb's work, not the paper's. The sample includes 15,000 to 20,000 clones, about 34% of them seen just once. Points from the study as a whole: Compared with benign nodules, malignant thyroid tumors were reported to have significantly higher TCR beta diversity in both blood and tumor.

Patients had received no treatment of any kind before thyroid surgery. Sequencing input: tumor tissue. This sequence was found in a male donor with papillary thyroid cancer or a benign thyroid nodule (not recorded which). Some clones in this sample may be carry-over from other donors' samples. The rearrangement joins TRBV27 to TRBJ2-7, with 11 bases fitting TRBD1. CDR3 coding DNA: TGTGCCAGCAGTTCCCGGACAGGGGGCGTCGAGCAGTACTTC. Protein product: CASSSRTGGVEQYF.